This TCR beta chain was obtained from a study of metastatic and nonmetastatic thyroid tumors. No treatment of any kind had been given to any patient before thyroid surgery. The CDR3 is 13 residues long. The V end lost 3 bases, the J end lost 1 base, and 9 bases lay between the germline ends. Germline CDR1 reads DFQATT; CDR2 reads SNEGSKA (reference sequence). TCRdb reprocessed the PCR reads via MiXCR. The profile shows over 25,000 clones, under 8% of them singletons. The sample holds many counts of this clone. The chain couples TRBV20-1 to TRBJ1-1; D is undetermined. The sequenced sample consisted of blood. The origin of this receptor is a female donor with papillary thyroid cancer or a benign thyroid nodule (not recorded which). Some clones in this sample may be carry-over from other donors' samples. CDR3 coding DNA: TGCAGTGCTAGTTACGACGAGAACACTGAAGCTTTCTTT. Translation gives CSASYDENTEAFF.